These T cell receptor beta chains were read from a single sample in a study of regulatory T cells in long-lasting Graves disease. TCRdb re-called the multiplex PCR reads with MiXCR, one entry per CDR3 protein. The sample includes 440,000 or so distinct CDR3 sequences, less than 20% seen only once; the top ten take about 10%. The same sample was also used in a study of T cells in Graves' hyperthyroidism and ophthalmopathy.

The material sequenced was peripheral blood mononuclear cells (PBMCs), taken at new diagnosis, from a patient treated with antithyroid drugs. These receptors all stem from a woman aged 25 to 45 with Graves disease. The CDR3 runs from the conserved cysteine through the conserved F or W. Fields, in order: D gene, J gene, V gene, clone size, CDR3 protein, CDR3 DNA. The D gene is left open where the match is weak. Clone sizes are given selectively: once, few, many, or a class where the clone is expanded.

.	TRBJ1-3	TRBV6-9	.	CASSYSSSGNTIYF	TGTGCCAGCAGTTATTCTAGCTCTGGAAACACCATATATTTT
.	TRBJ1-5	TRBV2	many	CASSEGWGSNQPQHF	TGTGCCAGCAGTGAGGGGTGGGGAAGCAATCAGCCCCAGCATTTT
.	TRBJ2-6	TRBV13	.	CASSLAVTLMGANVLTF	TGTGCCAGCAGCTTAGCAGTGACTCTCATGGGGGCCAACGTCCTGACTTTC
TRBD2	TRBJ2-1	TRBV28	.	CASAPGTSGTQSSYNEQFF	TGTGCCAGCGCCCCCGGGACTAGCGGGACCCAGAGCTCCTACAATGAGCAGTTCTTC
TRBD1	TRBJ1-2	TRBV7-2	.	CASSSKGQRDYGYTF	TGTGCCAGCAGCTCAAAGGGACAGAGAGACTATGGCTACACCTTC
TRBD1	TRBJ2-1	TRBV6-2/TRBV6-3	.	CASSYSDRGNNEQFF	TGTGCCAGCAGTTACTCGGACAGGGGAAACAATGAGCAGTTCTTC
.	TRBJ1-1	TRBV13	many	CASSPPPFERAEAFF	TGTGCCAGCAGCCCCCCCCCATTTGAGCGGGCTGAAGCTTTCTTT
.	TRBJ1-2	TRBV12-3/TRBV12-4	many	CASSSTGTSLLYGYTF	TGTGCCAGCAGTTCCACCGGGACATCACTATTGTATGGCTACACCTTC
.	TRBJ2-6	TRBV2	few	CASRGFGANVLTF	TGTGCCAGCAGGGGGTTTGGGGCCAACGTCCTGACTTTC
.	TRBJ1-2	TRBV29-1	many	CSVLLRGQGAGNGYTF	TGCAGCGTTTTGTTGAGGGGCCAAGGGGCAGGTAATGGCTACACCTTC
.	TRBJ1-1	TRBV7-2	many	CASSLMTANTEAFF	TGTGCCAGCAGCTTAATGACAGCAAACACTGAAGCTTTCTTT
.	TRBJ1-4	TRBV20-1	few	CSAFASSATNEKLFF	TGCAGTGCCTTCGCTAGCAGTGCAACTAATGAAAAACTGTTTTTT
.	TRBJ2-3	TRBV9	.	CASSVGNSNTDTQYF	TGTGCCAGCAGCGTAGGGAATAGCAACACAGATACGCAGTATTTT
TRBD2	TRBJ2-1	TRBV29-1	.	CSVEGLAGGPGGVYEQFF	TGCAGCGTTGAAGGACTAGCGGGAGGGCCAGGGGGTGTTTATGAGCAGTTCTTC
.	TRBJ1-1	TRBV6-5	many	CASSYPKGFGNTEAFF	TGTGCCAGCAGTTACCCCAAGGGATTTGGGAACACTGAAGCTTTCTTT
TRBD2	TRBJ2-1	TRBV15	many	CATGAGLLAGGNEQFF	TGTGCCACGGGGGCCGGTTTACTAGCGGGAGGCAATGAGCAGTTCTTC
TRBD1	TRBJ1-2	TRBV19	few	CASRRDRNYGYTF	TGTGCCAGTAGGAGGGACAGGAACTATGGCTACACCTTC
.	TRBJ2-2	TRBV30	few	CAWSTGELFF	TGTGCCTGGAGCACCGGGGAGCTGTTTTTT
.	TRBJ2-3	TRBV7-9	many	CASSPVPTDTQYF	TGTGCCAGCAGCCCGGTACCGACAGATACGCAGTATTTT
TRBD1	TRBJ2-5	TRBV18	many	CASSPWDSAGTGQETQYF	TGTGCCAGCTCACCGTGGGATTCGGCCGGGACAGGACAAGAGACCCAGTACTTC
.	TRBJ2-5	TRBV11-2	many	CASSGGGLRETQYF	TGTGCCAGCAGCGGGGGAGGACTTAGAGAGACCCAGTACTTC
TRBD1	TRBJ2-2	TRBV6-5	few	CASSYTETGWGTGELFF	TGTGCCAGCAGTTACACAGAGACAGGGTGGGGCACCGGGGAGCTGTTTTTT
TRBD1	TRBJ1-5	TRBV11-2	many	CASSITGGYQPQHF	TGTGCCAGCAGCATAACAGGGGGTTATCAGCCCCAGCATTTT
.	TRBJ2-1	TRBV12-3/TRBV12-4	few	CASSTDGEEIYNEQFF	TGTGCCAGCAGTACTGACGGGGAAGAAATCTACAATGAGCAGTTCTTC
.	TRBJ2-5	TRBV7-8	.	CASSLWDSQETQYF	TGTGCCAGCAGCTTATGGGACTCCCAAGAGACCCAGTACTTC
.	TRBJ2-5	TRBV28	.	CASSPRRGEPETQYF	TGTGCCAGCAGTCCCCGCCGTGGGGAGCCCGAGACCCAGTACTTC
.	TRBJ2-4	TRBV7-2	.	CASSLELGGIQYF	TGTGCCAGCAGCTTAGAGCTAGGAGGGATTCAGTACTTC
TRBD2	TRBJ2-3	TRBV20-1	many	CSAKLAGVRDTQYF	TGCAGTGCAAAACTAGCGGGAGTGCGGGATACGCAGTATTTT
TRBD1	TRBJ2-6	TRBV24-1	few	CATSDTGAGANVLTF	TGTGCCACCAGTGACACAGGGGCTGGGGCCAACGTCCTGACTTTC
.	TRBJ2-1	TRBV6-1	many	CASSNAQGKQFF	TGTGCCAGCAGTAATGCTCAGGGAAAACAGTTCTTC
TRBD1	TRBJ1-2	TRBV7-9	many	CASSFAGTGDIRSYGYTF	TGTGCCAGCAGCTTTGCCGGGACAGGGGATATTCGGAGCTATGGCTACACCTTC
.	TRBJ2-2	TRBV10-1	.	CASSEPGATGELFF	TGCGCCAGCAGTGAGCCGGGGGCCACCGGGGAGCTGTTTTTT
.	TRBJ1-1	TRBV15	many	CATSPGENLGAFF	TGTGCCACCAGCCCAGGGGAGAACCTGGGCGCTTTCTTT
TRBD2	TRBJ2-2	TRBV11-2	.	CASSFRLADPNTGELFF	TGTGCCAGCAGCTTCCGACTAGCGGACCCTAACACCGGGGAGCTGTTTTTT
.	TRBJ1-2	TRBV28	many	CASKRRQFEGYTF	TGTGCCAGCAAACGCCGGCAGTTTGAAGGCTACACCTTC
.	TRBJ2-1	TRBV11-2	many	CASSIDPNSYNEQFF	TGTGCCAGCAGCATCGACCCGAACTCCTACAATGAGCAGTTCTTC
TRBD2	TRBJ2-3	TRBV5-1	few	CTSSLGLADGTDTQYF	TGCACCAGCAGCTTGGGCCTAGCGGACGGCACAGATACGCAGTATTTT
.	TRBJ2-7	TRBV7-2	many	CASSLVGADYEQYF	TGTGCCAGCAGCTTAGTAGGGGCGGACTACGAGCAGTACTTC
TRBD1	TRBJ1-2	TRBV7-9	many	CASSRVEGALYTF	TGTGCCAGCAGCCGGGTGGAGGGGGCTCTCTACACCTTC
TRBD1	TRBJ2-6	TRBV28	.	CASSSQGARANVLTF	TGTGCCAGCAGTTCCCAGGGGGCCAGGGCCAACGTCCTGACTTTC
.	TRBJ2-7	TRBV18	many	CASSPPGAVSYEQYF	TGTGCCAGCTCACCACCGGGGGCAGTTTCCTACGAGCAGTACTTC
.	TRBJ2-6	TRBV6-2/TRBV6-3	many	CASRTQGSGANVLTF	TGTGCCAGCAGGACCCAGGGTTCTGGGGCCAACGTCCTGACTTTC
TRBD1	TRBJ2-1	TRBV12-3/TRBV12-4	few	CASRGDSSAYNEQFF	TGTGCCAGCAGGGGGGACAGTTCGGCCTACAATGAGCAGTTCTTC
.	TRBJ2-1	TRBV6-4	few	CASSDTDRYPNEQFF	TGTGCCAGCAGTGACACCGACAGGTACCCCAATGAGCAGTTCTTC
.	TRBJ2-1	TRBV5-1	many	CASNQEGSSYNEQFF	TGCGCCAGCAACCAGGAGGGGAGCTCCTACAATGAGCAGTTCTTC
.	TRBJ2-7	TRBV3-1	few	CASSQDLAVPIHEQYF	TGTGCCAGCAGCCAAGATCTGGCAGTTCCTATCCACGAGCAGTACTTC
.	TRBJ2-1	TRBV28	few	CASSGTRSGYNEQFF	TGTGCCAGCAGTGGGACGAGATCGGGGTACAATGAGCAGTTCTTC
.	TRBJ1-4	TRBV13	many	CASSTGAADVNEKLFF	TGTGCCAGCAGCACTGGGGCGGCAGACGTTAATGAAAAACTGTTTTTT
.	TRBJ1-1	TRBV20-1	.	CSASLRVGTEAFF	TGCAGTGCTAGCCTCAGGGTGGGAACTGAAGCTTTCTTT
.	TRBJ1-2	TRBV27	many	CASGQTEYYGYTF	TGTGCCAGCGGCCAGACAGAATACTATGGCTACACCTTC
.	TRBJ1-2	TRBV6-1	many	CASSEGGSYTF	TGTGCCAGCAGTGAAGGTGGGAGCTACACCTTC
.	TRBJ1-1	TRBV12-3/TRBV12-4	many	CASSLSRSEAFF	TGTGCCAGCAGTTTATCTCGCTCTGAAGCTTTCTTT
.	TRBJ1-1	TRBV7-2	many	CASSTSRGGGTEAFF	TGTGCCAGCAGCACGAGTCGAGGTGGGGGCACCGAAGCTTTCTTT
TRBD1	TRBJ2-1	TRBV15	many	CATSPESAGQAYNEQFF	TGTGCCACCAGCCCCGAGTCGGCGGGACAGGCATACAATGAGCAGTTCTTC